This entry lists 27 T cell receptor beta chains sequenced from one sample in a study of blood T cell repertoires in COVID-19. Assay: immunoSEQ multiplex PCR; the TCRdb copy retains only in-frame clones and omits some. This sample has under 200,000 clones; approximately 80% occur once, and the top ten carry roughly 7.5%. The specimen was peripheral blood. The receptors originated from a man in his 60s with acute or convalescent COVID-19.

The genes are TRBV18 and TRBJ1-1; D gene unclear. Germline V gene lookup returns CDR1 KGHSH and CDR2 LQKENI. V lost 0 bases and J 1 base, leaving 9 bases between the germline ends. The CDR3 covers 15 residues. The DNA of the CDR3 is TGTGCCAGCTCACCACCGTCGCGGGAGAACACTGAAGCTTTCTTT. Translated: CASSPPSRENTEAFF.

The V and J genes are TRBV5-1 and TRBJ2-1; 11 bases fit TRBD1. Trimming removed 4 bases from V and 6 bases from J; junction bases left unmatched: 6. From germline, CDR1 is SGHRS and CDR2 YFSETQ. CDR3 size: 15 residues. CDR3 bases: TGCGCCAGCAGCCTCCGGGACAGGGGGGGCAATGAGCAGTTCTTC. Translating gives CASSLRDRGGNEQFF.

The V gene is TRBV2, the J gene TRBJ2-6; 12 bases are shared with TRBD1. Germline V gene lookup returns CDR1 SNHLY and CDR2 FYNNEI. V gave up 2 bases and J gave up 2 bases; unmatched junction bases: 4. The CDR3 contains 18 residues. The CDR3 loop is CASSETGQGAPGANVLTF. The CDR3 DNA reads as TGTGCCAGCAGTGAAACGGGACAGGGGGCCCCTGGGGCCAACGTCCTGACTTTC.

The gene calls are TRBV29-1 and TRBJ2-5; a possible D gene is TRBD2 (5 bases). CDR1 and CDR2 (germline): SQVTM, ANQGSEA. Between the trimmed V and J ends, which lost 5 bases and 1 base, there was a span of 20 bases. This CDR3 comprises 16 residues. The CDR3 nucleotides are TGCAGCGTTTACTGGACTCACCCAAATCTCCAAGAGACCCAGTACTTC. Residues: CSVYWTHPNLQETQYF.

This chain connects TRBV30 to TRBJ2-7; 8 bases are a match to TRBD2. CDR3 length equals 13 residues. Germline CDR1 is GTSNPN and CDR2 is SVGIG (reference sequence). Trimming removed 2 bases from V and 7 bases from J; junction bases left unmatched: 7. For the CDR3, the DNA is TGTGCCTGGAGTCCCAAGGGCGGGGGGGAGCAGTACTTC. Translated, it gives CAWSPKGGGEQYF.

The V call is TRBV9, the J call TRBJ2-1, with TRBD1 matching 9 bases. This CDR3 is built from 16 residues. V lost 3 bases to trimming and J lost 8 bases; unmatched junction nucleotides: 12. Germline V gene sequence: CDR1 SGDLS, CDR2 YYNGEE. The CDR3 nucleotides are TGTGCCAGCAGCGCTTCACAGGGGGCCTTTTCCCATGAGCAGTTCTTC. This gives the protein CASSASQGAFSHEQFF.

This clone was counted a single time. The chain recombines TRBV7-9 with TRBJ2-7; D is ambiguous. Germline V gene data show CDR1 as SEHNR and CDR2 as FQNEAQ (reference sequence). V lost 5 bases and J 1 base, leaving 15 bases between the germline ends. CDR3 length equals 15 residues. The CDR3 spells CASSPVTAGSYEQYF. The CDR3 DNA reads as TGTGCCAGCAGCCCCGTAACAGCCGGATCCTACGAGCAGTACTTC.

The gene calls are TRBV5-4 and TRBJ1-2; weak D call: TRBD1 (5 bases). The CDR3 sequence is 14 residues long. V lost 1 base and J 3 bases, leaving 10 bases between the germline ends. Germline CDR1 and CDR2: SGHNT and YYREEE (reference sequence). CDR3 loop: CASSLTGSDYGYTF. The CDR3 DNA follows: TGTGCCAGCAGCTTGACAGGATCCGACTATGGCTACACCTTC. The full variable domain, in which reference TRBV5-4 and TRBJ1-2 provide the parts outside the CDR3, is ETGVTQSPTHLIKTRGQQVTLRCSSQSGHNTVSWYQQALGQGPQFIFQYYREEENGRGNFPPRFSGLQFPNYSSELNVNALELDDSALYLCASSLTGSDYGYTFGSGTRLTVV.

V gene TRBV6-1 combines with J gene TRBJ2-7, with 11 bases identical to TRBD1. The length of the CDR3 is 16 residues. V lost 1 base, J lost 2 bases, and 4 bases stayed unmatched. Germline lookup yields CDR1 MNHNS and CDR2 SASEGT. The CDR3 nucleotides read TGTGCCAGCAGTGAAGGGTCGGGACAGGGGGCCTACGAGCAGTACTTC. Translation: CASSEGSGQGAYEQYF.

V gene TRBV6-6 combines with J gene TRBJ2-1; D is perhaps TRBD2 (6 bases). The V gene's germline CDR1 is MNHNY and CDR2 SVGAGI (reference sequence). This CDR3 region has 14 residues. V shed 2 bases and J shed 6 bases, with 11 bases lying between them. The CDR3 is CASSYRLTSNEQFF. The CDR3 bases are TGTGCCAGCAGTTACCGGCTGACTAGCAATGAGCAGTTCTTC.

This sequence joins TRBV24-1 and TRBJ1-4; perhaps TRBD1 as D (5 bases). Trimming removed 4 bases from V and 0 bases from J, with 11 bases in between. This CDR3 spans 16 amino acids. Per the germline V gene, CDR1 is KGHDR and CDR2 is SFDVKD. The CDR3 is CATSEGGDATNEKLFF. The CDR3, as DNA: TGTGCCACCAGTGAAGGAGGGGACGCAACTAATGAAAAACTGTTTTTT.

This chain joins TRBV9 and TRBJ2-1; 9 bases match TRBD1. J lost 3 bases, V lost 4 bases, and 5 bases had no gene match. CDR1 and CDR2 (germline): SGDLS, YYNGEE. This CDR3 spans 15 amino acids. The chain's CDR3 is CASSPRTGDYNEQFF. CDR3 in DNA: TGTGCCAGCAGCCCGCGGACAGGGGACTACAATGAGCAGTTCTTC.

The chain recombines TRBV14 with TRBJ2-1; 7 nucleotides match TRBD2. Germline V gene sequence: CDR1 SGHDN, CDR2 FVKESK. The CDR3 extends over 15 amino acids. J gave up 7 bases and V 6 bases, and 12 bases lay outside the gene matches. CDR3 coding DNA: TGTGCCAGCAGTGCGGCGTGGACTAGTTTAAATGAGCAGTTCTTC. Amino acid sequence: CASSAAWTSLNEQFF.

The CDR3 sequence is CASSQDSGGRSNEQFF. The DNA for the CDR3 is TGCGCCAGCAGCCAAGATAGCGGGGGGCGTTCTAATGAGCAGTTCTTC. The genes are TRBV4-1 and TRBJ2-1, with 10 bases identical to TRBD2. The CDR3 spans 16 residues. Germline assignment: CDR1 MGHRA and CDR2 YSYEKL. The trim removed 0 bases at V and 7 bases at J, leaving 6 bases unmatched.

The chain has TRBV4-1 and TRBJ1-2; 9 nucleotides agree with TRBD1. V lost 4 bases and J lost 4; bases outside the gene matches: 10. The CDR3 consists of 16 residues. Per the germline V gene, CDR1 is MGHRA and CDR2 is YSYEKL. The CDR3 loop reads CASSPISGQGVYGYTF. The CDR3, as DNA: TGCGCCAGCAGCCCCATCTCGGGACAGGGAGTCTATGGCTACACCTTC.

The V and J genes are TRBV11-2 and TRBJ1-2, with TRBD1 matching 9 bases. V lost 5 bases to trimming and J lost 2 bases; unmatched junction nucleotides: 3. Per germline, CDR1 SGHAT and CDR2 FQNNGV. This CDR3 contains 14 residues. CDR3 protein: CASSQGQGNYGYTF. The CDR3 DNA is TGTGCCAGCAGCCAGGGACAGGGAAACTATGGCTACACCTTC.

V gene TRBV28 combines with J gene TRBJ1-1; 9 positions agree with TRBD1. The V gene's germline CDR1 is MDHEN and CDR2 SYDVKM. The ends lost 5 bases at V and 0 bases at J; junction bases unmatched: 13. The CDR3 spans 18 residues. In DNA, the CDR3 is TGTGCCAGCAGTACCCCGGGACAGGGTTACGTTTTGAACACTGAAGCTTTCTTT. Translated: CASSTPGQGYVLNTEAFF.

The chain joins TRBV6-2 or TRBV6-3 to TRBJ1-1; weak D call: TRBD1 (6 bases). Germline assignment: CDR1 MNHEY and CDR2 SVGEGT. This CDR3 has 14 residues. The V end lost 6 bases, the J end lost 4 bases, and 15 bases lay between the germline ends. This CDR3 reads CASSLQGLGTEAFF. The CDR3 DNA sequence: TGTGCCAGCAGCCTTCAGGGGCTCGGCACTGAAGCTTTCTTT.

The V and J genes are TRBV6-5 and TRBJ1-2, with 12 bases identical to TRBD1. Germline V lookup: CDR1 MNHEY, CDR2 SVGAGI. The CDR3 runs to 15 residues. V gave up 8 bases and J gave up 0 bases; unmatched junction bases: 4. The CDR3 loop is CASGTGGFTNYGYTF. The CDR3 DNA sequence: TGTGCCAGCGGGACAGGGGGCTTTACTAACTATGGCTACACCTTC.

CDR3 amino acids: CASSPGGAGYEQYF. In nucleotides, the CDR3 is TGTGCCAGCAGCCCCGGAGGGGCTGGCTACGAGCAGTACTTC. The rearrangement uses TRBV11-1 and TRBJ2-7; D perhaps matches TRBD2 (6 bases). The CDR3 length is 14 residues. Per germline, CDR1 SGHAT and CDR2 FQDESV (reference sequence). V lost 5 bases and J lost 3, with 14 bases in between.

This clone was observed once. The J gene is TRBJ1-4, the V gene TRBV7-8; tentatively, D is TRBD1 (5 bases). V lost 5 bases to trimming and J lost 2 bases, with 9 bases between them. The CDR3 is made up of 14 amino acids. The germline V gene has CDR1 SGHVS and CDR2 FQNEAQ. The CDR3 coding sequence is TGTGCCAGCAGCCGGCGGGACACTAATGAAAAACTGTTTTTT. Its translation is CASSRRDTNEKLFF.

The CDR3 sequence: CASSQEQGAGSYEQYF. The CDR3 region has the DNA TGTGCCAGCAGCCAAGAACAGGGGGCTGGTTCGTACGAGCAGTACTTC. The J gene is TRBJ2-7, the V gene TRBV4-2; 9 nucleotides line up with TRBD1. Germline lookup yields CDR1 LGHNA and CDR2 YNFKEQ. This CDR3 region has 16 residues. V dropped 0 bases and J dropped 4; count of bases not matched to a gene: 7.

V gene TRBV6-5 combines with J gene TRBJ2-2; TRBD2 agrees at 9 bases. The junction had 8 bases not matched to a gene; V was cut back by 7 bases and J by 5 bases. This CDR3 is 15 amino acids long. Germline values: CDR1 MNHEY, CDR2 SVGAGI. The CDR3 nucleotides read TGTGCCAGCAACCCCAGCGGGGGGCAAACCGGGGAGCTGTTTTTT. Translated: CASNPSGGQTGELFF.

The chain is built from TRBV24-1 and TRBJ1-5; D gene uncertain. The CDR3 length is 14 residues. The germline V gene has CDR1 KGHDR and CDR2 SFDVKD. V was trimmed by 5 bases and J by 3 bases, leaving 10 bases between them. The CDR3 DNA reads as TGTGCCACCAGTGCGGGAGCGAACAATCAGCCCCAGCATTTT. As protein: CATSAGANNQPQHF.

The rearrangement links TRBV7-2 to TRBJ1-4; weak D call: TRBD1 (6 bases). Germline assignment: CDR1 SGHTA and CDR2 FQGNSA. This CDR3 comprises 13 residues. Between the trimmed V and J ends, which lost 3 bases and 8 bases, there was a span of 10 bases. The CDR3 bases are TGTGCCAGCAGCTTGACAGGAAAGGAAAAACTGTTTTTT. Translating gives CASSLTGKEKLFF.

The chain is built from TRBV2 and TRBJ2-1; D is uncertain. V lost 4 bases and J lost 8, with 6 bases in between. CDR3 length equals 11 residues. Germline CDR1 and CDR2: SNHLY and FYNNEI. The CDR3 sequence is CASSVLYEQFF. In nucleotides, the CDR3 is TGTGCCAGCAGTGTATTGTATGAGCAGTTCTTC.

The CDR3 region is CASSPGLAQETQYF. The CDR3 DNA sequence: TGCGCCAGCAGCCCCGGACTAGCCCAAGAGACCCAGTACTTC. This chain connects TRBV5-1 to TRBJ2-5, with 8 bases that match TRBD2. The J segment lost 1 base and the V segment lost 4 bases, leaving 3 bases of the junction unmatched. The CDR3 is 14 residues long. Germline-derived CDR1 and CDR2 are SGHRS and YFSETQ.